These 19 T cell receptor beta chains share one sample of origin, sequenced in a study of STAT3 mutations in large granular lymphocyte leukemia. Study outcomes and limitations: Every T-cell large granular lymphocyte leukemia patient had at least one immunodominant TCR beta clonotype.

The method was immunoSEQ multiplex PCR; TCRdb's version includes in-frame clones alone and lacks a portion of them. The sample yields roughly 38,000 clones, nearly 90% seen once. No antigen is known for these receptors. Sequencing used PBMCs. Every receptor here comes from a human donor with T large granular lymphocyte leukemia. Some clones in this sample may be carry-over from other donors' samples.

The rearrangement links TRBV4-3 to TRBJ1-2; weak D call: TRBD1 (6 bases). CDR1 and CDR2 (germline): LGHNA, YSLEER. CDR3 length: 15 residues. V was cut by 4 bases and J by 0 bases, with 12 bases left in between. The CDR3 DNA is TGCGCCAGCAGCCTTGCCAGGGGCTCTAACTATGGCTACACCTTC. It specifies CASSLARGSNYGYTF.

There are a few counts of this clone. V and J are TRBV5-5 and TRBJ2-1; unclear D gene. The CDR3 consists of 15 residues. Trimming stripped 2 bases from V and 2 bases from J, with 11 bases between. CDR1 is SGHKS, CDR2 YYEKEE, per germline (reference sequence). The CDR3 is CASSFLGMTYNEQFF. The CDR3 region has the DNA TGTGCCAGCAGCTTCCTGGGGATGACCTACAATGAGCAGTTCTTC.

V is TRBV5-1 and J is TRBJ2-5, with D possibly being TRBD1 or TRBD2 (5 bases each). Germline V CDR1 and CDR2: SGHRS, YFSETQ. V lost 1 base, J lost 2 bases, and 9 bases lay in between. The CDR3 runs to 14 residues. The CDR3 is CASSLWDGQETQYF. In DNA, the CDR3 is TGCGCCAGCAGCTTGTGGGACGGACAAGAGACCCAGTACTTC. Looking up the rest from reference TRBV5-1 and TRBJ2-5 gives the full variable domain: KAGVTQTPRYLIKTRGQQVTLSCSPISGHRSVSWYQQTPGQGLQFLFEYFSETQRNKGNFPGRFSGRQFSNSRSEMNVSTLELGDSALYLCASSLWDGQETQYFGPGTRLLVL.

This clone was counted a few times. V usage is TRBV19 and J usage is TRBJ1-1; no clear D gene. Trimming cost V 1 base and J 2 bases, with 5 bases left between them. The CDR3 is 13 residues long. The germline V gene encodes CDR1 LNHDA and CDR2 SQIVND (reference sequence). This CDR3 is CASSIAFNTEAFF. The CDR3 nucleotides are TGTGCCAGTAGTATAGCCTTTAACACTGAAGCTTTCTTT.

V usage is TRBV28 and J usage is TRBJ2-7; D is uncertain. Germline V gene lookup returns CDR1 MDHEN and CDR2 SYDVKM. V gave up 4 bases and J gave up 3 bases, with 4 bases separating them. This CDR3 is built from 11 residues. The CDR3 region has the DNA TGTGCCAGCAGTTGGCTCTACGAGCAGTACGTC. Translation: CASSWLYEQYV.

The chain recombines TRBV19 with TRBJ2-5; weak D call: TRBD2 (7 bases). Germline V gene lookup returns CDR1 LNHDA and CDR2 SQIVND (reference sequence). The CDR3 runs 13 residues. V was cut by 5 bases and J by 5 bases, with 12 bases left in between. The CDR3 DNA is TGTGCCAGTAGTTGGGGGGGCGGGGAGACCCAGTACTTC. Encoded protein: CASSWGGGETQYF.

The chain couples TRBV13 to TRBJ1-5; D is unresolved. In germline, CDR1 is PRHDT, CDR2 FYEKMQ (reference sequence). The CDR3 covers 14 residues. V was clipped by 6 bases and J by 0 bases, with 9 bases between them. CDR3 loop: CASSLSNSNQPQHF. CDR3 nucleotide sequence: TGTGCCAGCAGTCTTAGTAATAGCAATCAGCCCCAGCATTTT.

This clone was seen more than once but under ten times. This chain links TRBV28 with TRBJ1-2; tentative D call: TRBD1 (5 bases). V was shortened by 6 bases and J by 8 bases, with 16 bases between the two germline ends. The CDR3 extends over 13 amino acids. Germline CDR1 reads MDHEN; CDR2 reads SYDVKM. CDR3 loop: CASSQPQVGGYTF. The CDR3 nucleotides read TGTGCCAGCAGCCAACCACAGGTGGGGGGCTACACCTTC.

This clone was seen once. This chain connects TRBV5-6 to TRBJ2-3; 8 bases are shared with TRBD2. The CDR3 covers 18 residues. Losses at the gene ends were 4 bases for V and 2 bases for J; bases not matched to a gene: 15. CDR1 and CDR2 (germline): SGHDT, YYEEEE. The CDR3 is CASSPGRASGFYTDTQYF. The DNA of the CDR3 is TGTGCCAGCAGCCCGGGGCGGGCTAGCGGGTTCTACACAGATACGCAGTATTTT.

This rearrangement joins TRBV18 to TRBJ2-4; no clear D gene. Germline lookup yields CDR1 KGHSH and CDR2 LQKENI. Trimming shortened V by 1 base and J by 0 bases, and 16 bases separated the two germline ends. The CDR3 runs 18 residues. CDR3: CASSPRGSLSGAKNIQYF. CDR3 DNA: TGTGCCAGCTCACCACGGGGTTCATTATCTGGAGCCAAAAACATTCAGTACTTC. The variable domain in full, completed from reference TRBV18 and TRBJ2-4, reads NAGVMQNPRHLVRRRGQEARLRCSPMKGHSHVYWYRQLPEEGLKFMVYLQKENIIDESGMPKERFSAEFPKEGPSILRIQQVVRGDSAAYFCASSPRGSLSGAKNIQYFGAGTRLSVL.

This chain connects TRBV5-4 to TRBJ1-4; possible D gene TRBD1, 5 bases. The CDR3 has 16 residues. The V end was cut by 4 bases, the J end by 0 bases, with 13 bases between. Germline CDR1 reads SGHNT; CDR2 reads YYREEE (reference sequence). CDR3 in amino acids: CASSPGPQTTNEKLFF. CDR3 DNA: TGTGCCAGCAGCCCGGGGCCACAAACAACTAATGAAAAACTGTTTTTT.

In this sample, this clone turned up a few times. The chain has TRBV7-2 and TRBJ1-1, with a tentative D call TRBD1 (6 bases). V was trimmed by 3 bases and J by 8 bases, leaving 13 bases between them. This CDR3 is built from 13 residues. CDR1 is SGHTA, CDR2 FQGNSA, per germline. The CDR3 nucleotides are TGTGCCAGCAGCTTTGACTGGACAGCCGAAGCTTTCTTT. Protein sequence: CASSFDWTAEAFF.

The V call is TRBV15, the J call TRBJ2-2; TRBD1 aligns across 9 bases. Trimming cost V 0 bases and J 6 bases; bases outside gene matches: 11. Germline-derived CDR1 and CDR2 are LNHNV and YYDKDF (reference sequence). The CDR3 totals 18 residues. DNA for the CDR3: TGTGCCACCAGCAGAGATCCCAAAATACAGGGGGCCGCCGGGGAGCTGTTTTTT. The encoded protein is CATSRDPKIQGAAGELFF.

The chain combines TRBV7-9 with TRBJ1-1; D may be TRBD1 (6 bases). V lost 5 bases and J lost 4, with 8 bases in between. Germline CDR1 and CDR2: SEHNR and FQNEAQ (reference sequence). This CDR3 is 12 amino acids long. CDR3: CASSRQVTEAFF. The CDR3 region has the DNA TGTGCCAGCAGCAGACAGGTCACTGAAGCTTTCTTT.

V usage is TRBV5-5 and J usage is TRBJ2-5; 8 bases are a match to TRBD2. V gave up 0 bases and J gave up 5 bases; unmatched junction bases: 15. The CDR3 has 18 amino acids. Germline-derived CDR1 and CDR2 are SGHKS and YYEKEE (reference sequence). This CDR3 reads CASSLGRQQRELLETQYF. The CDR3 DNA reads as TGTGCCAGCAGCTTGGGACGACAGCAGCGGGAGCTTCTTGAGACCCAGTACTTC.

V is TRBV29-1 and J is TRBJ2-3; the D gene is possibly TRBD1 (5 bases). The CDR3 is 14 residues long. The ends were cut back, 3 bases at V and 5 bases at J, with 15 bases in the middle. Germline CDR1 reads SQVTM; CDR2 reads ANQGSEA. Written as DNA, the CDR3 is TGCAGCGTTGAGCGACAGAACTTCCGAGATACGCAGTATTTT. Protein sequence: CSVERQNFRDTQYF.

This clone is a singleton in its sample. The chain employs TRBV5-1 and TRBJ2-1, with a tentative D call TRBD2 (6 bases). The CDR3 totals 13 residues. The V gene lost 2 bases and the J gene lost 7 bases, with 10 bases spanning the gap. Germline assignment: CDR1 SGHRS and CDR2 YFSETQ. CDR3 sequence: CASSFGGGNEQFF. The CDR3 region has the DNA TGCGCCAGCAGCTTTGGGGGAGGAAATGAGCAGTTCTTC.

The chain uses TRBV19 and TRBJ2-3; D is undetermined. V lost 6 bases and J 2 bases, leaving 6 bases between the germline ends. CDR1 and CDR2 (germline): LNHDA, SQIVND (reference sequence). This CDR3 is built from 12 residues. The CDR3 DNA is TGTGCCAGTAGGAAAGACACAGATACGCAGTATTTT. The encoded protein is CASRKDTDTQYF. Together with reference TRBV19 and TRBJ2-3, the CDR3 gives the full variable domain: DGGITQSPKYLFRKEGQNVTLSCEQNLNHDAMYWYRQDPGQGLRLIYYSQIVNDFQKGDIAEGYSVSREKKESFPLTVTSAQKNPTAFYLCASRKDTDTQYFGPGTRLTVL.

The chain couples TRBV7-8 to TRBJ2-1; TRBD1 agrees at 10 bases. The CDR3 length is 17 residues. Trimming at V came to 0 bases and at J to 9 bases, leaving 11 bases not matched to a gene. Germline-derived CDR1 and CDR2 are SGHVS and FQNEAQ. The CDR3 nucleotides read TGTGCCAGCAGCTTAGCTGTCGGGACAGGGGCCTTTGGTGAGCAGTTCTTC. Protein sequence: CASSLAVGTGAFGEQFF. The variable domain in full, with the rest retrieved from reference TRBV7-8 and TRBJ2-1, is GAGVSQSPRYKVAKRGQDVALRCDPISGHVSLFWYQQALGQGPEFLTYFQNEAQLDKSGLPSDRFFAERPEGSVSTLKIQRTQQEDSAVYLCASSLAVGTGAFGEQFFGPGTRLTVL.